The T cell receptor beta chain described here comes from a study of blood T cell repertoires in COVID-19. Overall study: T cells, B-cell-depleted T cells, or PBMCs supplied cDNA or gDNA.

Germline CDR1 reads MDHEN; CDR2 reads SYDVKM. This CDR3 comprises 14 residues. V shed 5 bases and J shed 8 bases, with 18 bases lying between them. Clones were sequenced by immunoSEQ multiplex PCR, and TCRdb holds only the in-frame ones, with some missing. The sample has over 250,000 clones, over 75% seen once; the top ten hold roughly 4.6%. The sequenced material came from peripheral blood. The chain employs TRBV28 and TRBJ2-5; maybe TRBD2 (5 bases). The origin of this receptor is a man aged 50 to 59 with active or convalescent COVID-19. The DNA for the CDR3 is TGTGCCAGCAGTCAGAGCTACACCGGGGAAACCCAGTACTTC. Amino acids: CASSQSYTGETQYF.